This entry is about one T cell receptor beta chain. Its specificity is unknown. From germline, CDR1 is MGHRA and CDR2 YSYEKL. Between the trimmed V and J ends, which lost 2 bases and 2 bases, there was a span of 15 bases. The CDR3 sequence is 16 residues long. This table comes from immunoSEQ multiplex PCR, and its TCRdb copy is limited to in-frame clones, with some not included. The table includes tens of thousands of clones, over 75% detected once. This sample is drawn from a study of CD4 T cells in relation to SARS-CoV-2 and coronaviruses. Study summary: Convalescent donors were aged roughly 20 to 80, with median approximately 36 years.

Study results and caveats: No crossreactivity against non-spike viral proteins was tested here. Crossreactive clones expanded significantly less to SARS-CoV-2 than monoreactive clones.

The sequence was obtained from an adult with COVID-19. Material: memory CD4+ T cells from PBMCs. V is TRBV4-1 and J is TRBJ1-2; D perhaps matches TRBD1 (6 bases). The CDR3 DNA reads TGCGCCAGCAGCCAACAACAGGGTTACTTGAACTATGGCTACACCTTC. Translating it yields CASSQQQGYLNYGYTF.